Listed below are T cell receptor beta chains from one sample, sequenced in a study of T cells in Graves' hyperthyroidism and ophthalmopathy. TCRdb ran MiXCR on the multiplex PCR reads and lists one entry per CDR3 protein. This sample carries about 640,000 distinct CDR3 sequences, about 20% of them seen once, and the ten largest clones take roughly 30%. The specimen was blood. Receptors were obtained from a young man with Graves' ophthalmopathy. The CDR3 runs from the conserved cysteine through the conserved F or W. D genes are given only for firm matches. Expanded clones are given a class, and other clones once, few, many or no size at all.

>TRBV3-1|TRBD2|many|TRBJ2-7
TGTGCCAGCAGCCAAGAGCGCGGGAGGGCCTCCTACGAGCAGTACTTC
CASSQERGRASYEQYF
>TRBV6-2/TRBV6-3|-|-|TRBJ2-1
TGTGCCAGCAGTACCTACCGGCGAAACCCCGATGAGCAGTTCTTC
CASSTYRRNPDEQFF
>TRBV6-9|-|-|TRBJ1-3
TGTGCCAGCAGTTCCCTAGGTACCCTCTCTGGAAACATCATATATTTT
CASSSLGTLSGNIIYF
>TRBV6-1|-|few|TRBJ2-1
TGTGCCAGCGGCCGTTCTGCGGGGAACAATGAGCAGTTCTTC
CASGRSAGNNEQFF
>TRBV20-1|-|-|TRBJ1-1
TGCAGTGCTAGAGGGAAAGGGGTAGTTGAAGCTTTCTTT
CSARGKGVVEAFF
>TRBV20-1|TRBD1|-|TRBJ2-1
TGCAGTGCTAGACCCAAACGGGACAGTTACAATGAGCAGCTCTTC
CSARPKRDSYNEQLF
>TRBV2|-|many|TRBJ1-3
TGTGCCAGCAGTCGAATCAGAAACACCATATATTTT
CASSRIRNTIYF
>TRBV19|-|few|TRBJ2-2
TGTGCCACTACATCCGGGAGTCATACCGGGGAGCTGTTTTTT
CATTSGSHTGELFF
>TRBV11-1|-|few|TRBJ2-7
TGTGCCAGCAGCTTAGAGGGAACAACCTCCTACGAGCAGTACTTC
CASSLEGTTSYEQYF
>TRBV18|TRBD2|few|TRBJ2-7
TGTGCCAGCTCACCACTAGCGGGATCCCACGAGCAGTACTTC
CASSPLAGSHEQYF
>TRBV25-1|-|-|TRBJ1-1
TGTGCCAGCAGTGATAAGATTGTGTCGGCTGTTGAAGCTTTCTTT
CASSDKIVSAVEAFF
>TRBV11-2|TRBD2|few|TRBJ2-1
TGTGCCAGCAGCACAAAACCGGGACTCGGGGAGGGCTACAATGAGCAGTTCTTC
CASSTKPGLGEGYNEQFF
>TRBV18|-|many|TRBJ1-1
TGTGCCAGCTCACTGTATAGGGACACCAACACTGAAGCTTTCTTT
CASSLYRDTNTEAFF
>TRBV6-5|-|-|TRBJ1-2
TGTGCCAGCAGTTACTCTACAGACCATGGCTACACCTTC
CASSYSTDHGYTF
>TRBV10-3|-|-|TRBJ1-1
TGTGCCATCAGTGAGGGCCAGGGTCCGATGAACACTGAAGCTTTCTTT
CAISEGQGPMNTEAFF
>TRBV11-2|-|many|TRBJ2-7
TGTGCCAGCAGCTATGCCCAGGGGTACGAGCAGTACTTC
CASSYAQGYEQYF
>TRBV10-3|TRBD2|-|TRBJ2-7
TGTGCCATCAGTGAGTCCGCGGCTAGCGGGAGGGCGAAATCCTACGAGCAGCACTTC
CAISESAASGRAKSYEQHF
>TRBV28|TRBD1|few|TRBJ2-7
TGTGCCAGCAGTTTGTCGCCGGGACAGGGAAAGGAAGAGCAGTACTTC
CASSLSPGQGKEEQYF
>TRBV12-3/TRBV12-4|-|few|TRBJ2-1
TGTGCCAGCAGTTTACTTACGGCGAGGGGAAATGAGCAGTTCTTC
CASSLLTARGNEQFF
>TRBV28|TRBD2|many|TRBJ2-7
TGTGCCAGCAGTTTGGAAGCGGGAGCGGACGAGCAGTACTTC
CASSLEAGADEQYF
>TRBV6-2/TRBV6-3|-|-|TRBJ2-1
TGTGCCAGCAGTTACCGTCCCGGGACGGTGGCGAGCTCCTACAATGAGCAGTTCTTC
CASSYRPGTVASSYNEQFF
>TRBV15|TRBD2|few|TRBJ2-7
TGTGCCACCAGCGTACTACTAGCGGGTGTCTCCTACGAGCAGTACTTC
CATSVLLAGVSYEQYF
>TRBV5-4|TRBD1|few|TRBJ2-3
TGTGCCAGCACCCTCCTCGACAGGGGACCTGGCACAGATACGCAGTATTTT
CASTLLDRGPGTDTQYF
>TRBV10-3|-|-|TRBJ2-7
TGTGCCATCAGTGAACACGAAAGCTCCTACGAGCAGTACTTC
CAISEHESSYEQYF
>TRBV5-4|TRBD2|-|TRBJ2-7
TGTGCCAGCAGCTTGAGCGGGGGGGCCGAGCAGTACTTC
CASSLSGGAEQYF
>TRBV6-2/TRBV6-3|TRBD1|-|TRBJ2-7
TGTGCCAGCAGGAGAGCCGGGACAGCCTACGAGCAGTACTTC
CASRRAGTAYEQYF
>TRBV28|-|few|TRBJ2-7
TGTGCCAGCAGCTGGAGGGGGAGCTCCTACGAGCAGTACTTC
CASSWRGSSYEQYF
>TRBV28|TRBD1|few|TRBJ1-5
TGTGCCAGCAGTCCGAGCGACAGGGGGCTTCAGCCCCAGCATTTT
CASSPSDRGLQPQHF
>TRBV25-1|TRBD2|-|TRBJ2-2
TGTGCCAGCAAGTCCGGGGAGGGGTCTACCGACACCGGGGAGCTGTTTTTT
CASKSGEGSTDTGELFF
>TRBV6-2/TRBV6-3|TRBD2|-|TRBJ2-1
TGTGCCAGCAGCATAGAAGCGGGAGGGCCCTACAATGAGCAGTTCTTC
CASSIEAGGPYNEQFF
>TRBV4-1|-|few|TRBJ1-5
TGCGCCAGCAGCCAAGTTAGAGCGTCGGATCAGCCCCAGCATTTT
CASSQVRASDQPQHF
>TRBV20-1|-|-|TRBJ2-1
TGCAGTGCTAGAGATCAATACAGTCCCCATTCTTATGAGCAGTTCTTC
CSARDQYSPHSYEQFF
>TRBV20-1|-|-|TRBJ1-5
TGCAGTGCTCACCGGTTAGGTTATAGCAATCAGCCCCAGCATTTT
CSAHRLGYSNQPQHF
>TRBV2|-|-|TRBJ2-3
TGTGCCAGCATTAAGGGTGAGGGCACAGATACGCAGTATTTT
CASIKGEGTDTQYF
>TRBV10-3|-|-|TRBJ2-1
TGTGCCATCAGGGGGGATCTCTACAATGAGCAGTTCTTC
CAIRGDLYNEQFF
>TRBV3-2|-|few|TRBJ1-2
TGTGCCAGCAGCCAAGATGGGGGCTACACCTTC
CASSQDGGYTF
>TRBV7-9|-|-|TRBJ2-4
TGTGCCAGCAGCCGCCCGGGGGAAAACATTCAGTACTTC
CASSRPGENIQYF
>TRBV29-1|-|-|TRBJ2-5
TGCAGCGTCAGGGTTACTCAAGAGACCCAGTACTTC
CSVRVTQETQYF
>TRBV5-6|-|-|TRBJ1-6
TGTGCCAGCAGCTTGGACTTCGACACTGTCAATTCACCCCTCCACTTT
CASSLDFDTVNSPLHF
>TRBV7-2|TRBD1|-|TRBJ1-2
TGTGCCAGCAGCTTAGCAGGGACAGGGTTCGACTATGGCTACACCTTC
CASSLAGTGFDYGYTF
>TRBV7-8|TRBD2|few|TRBJ2-1
TGTGCCAGCAGCTTAGCCGGGACTAGCGGGAGGCTGGATGAGCAGTTCTTC
CASSLAGTSGRLDEQFF
>TRBV20-1|-|-|TRBJ2-7
TGCAGTGCTAGGGTCGGGAGCTCCTACGAGCAGTACTTC
CSARVGSSYEQYF
>TRBV7-7|-|few|TRBJ2-1
TGTGCTAGCAGCTTAGACGGGGCGACAAACGAGCAGTTCTTC
CASSLDGATNEQFF
>TRBV5-8|-|many|TRBJ1-1
TGTGCCAGCAGCTTGGACGGGCGGTGGACTGAAGCTTTCTTT
CASSLDGRWTEAFF
>TRBV11-2|-|many|TRBJ1-2
TGTGCCAGCAAGAGGTCGTCCGGGACGCCCTCCTATGGCTACACCTTC
CASKRSSGTPSYGYTF
>TRBV2|TRBD2|-|TRBJ2-2
TGTGCCAGCAGGGGACTAGCGTGGACCGGGGAGCTGTTTTTT
CASRGLAWTGELFF